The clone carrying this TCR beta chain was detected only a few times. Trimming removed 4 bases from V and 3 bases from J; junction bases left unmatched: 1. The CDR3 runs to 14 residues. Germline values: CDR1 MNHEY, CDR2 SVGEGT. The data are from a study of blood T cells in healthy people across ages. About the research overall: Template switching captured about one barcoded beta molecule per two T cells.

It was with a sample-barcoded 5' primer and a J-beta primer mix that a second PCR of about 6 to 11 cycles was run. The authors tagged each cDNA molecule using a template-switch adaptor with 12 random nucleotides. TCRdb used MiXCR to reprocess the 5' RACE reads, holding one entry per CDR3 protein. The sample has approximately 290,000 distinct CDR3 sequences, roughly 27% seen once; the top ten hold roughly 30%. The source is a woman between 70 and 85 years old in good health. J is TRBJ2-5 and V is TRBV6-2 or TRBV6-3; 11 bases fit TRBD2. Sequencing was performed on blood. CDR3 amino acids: CASSWGLAEETQYF. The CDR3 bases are TGTGCCAGCAGTTGGGGACTAGCGGAAGAGACCCAGTACTTC.